This T cell receptor (beta chain) appears in the sequencing data of a study of Graves' ophthalmopathy and Graves' hyperthyroidism. Study results and limitations: The model achieved roughly 69% sensitivity and 72% to 85% specificity for ophthalmopathy progression. Most thyroid clonotypes with frequency above 0.001 were detected in blood too.

The CDR3 is made up of 12 amino acids. Trimming removed 10 bases at V and 1 base at J, with 11 bases between. Germline V CDR1 and CDR2: MNHEY, SVGAGI. This clonotype was seen repeatedly, ten times or more. Its specificity is unknown. Using RNA transcripts, the TCR beta CDR3 regions were amplified. Investigators did first-round RT-PCR with HTBI primers, then second-round multiplex PCR. TCRdb processed the multiplex PCR reads anew with MiXCR; each CDR3 protein has one entry. The sample includes under 800,000 distinct CDR3 sequences, about a fifth of them seen just once. Pregnancy or lactation, uncontrolled infections and other autoimmune diseases were grounds for excluding patients.

The rearrangement joins TRBV6-5 to TRBJ2-7; D possibly corresponds to TRBD2 (5 bases). Sequences were obtained from peripheral blood. This TCR was recovered from a young woman with stable Graves' hyperthyroidism. Some clones in this sample may be carry-over from other donors' samples. Written as DNA, the CDR3 is TGTGCCACGTCCGGGGAGTCCTACGAGCAGTACTTC. As protein: CATSGESYEQYF.